These T cell receptor beta chains were read from a single sample in a study of blood T cell repertoires in COVID-19. Clones were sequenced by immunoSEQ multiplex PCR, and TCRdb holds only the in-frame ones, with some missing. Here the sample spans 200,000 to 250,000 clones, around four fifths being singletons. Source material: peripheral blood. The receptor source for this set is a woman aged 55 to 70 who had recovered from COVID-19. Each CDR3 is given with its conserved first and last residue. The D gene is left open where the match is weak. Clone size, where shown, is once, few, many, or a class for clones that have expanded.

abundance	len	j_gene	d_gene	v_gene	CDR3aa	CDR3nt
-	13	TRBJ2-7	TRBD1	TRBV5-6	CASSRDRAYEQYF	TGTGCCAGCAGCAGGGACAGGGCCTACGAGCAGTACTTC
few	13	TRBJ1-1	TRBD1	TRBV2	CASSGTGRSEAFF	TGTGCCAGCAGTGGGACAGGGCGGTCGGAAGCTTTCTTT
-	16	TRBJ1-4	-	TRBV9	CASSEEGGTSREKLFF	TGTGCCAGCAGCGAGGAGGGGGGGACTTCACGGGAAAAACTGTTTTTT
-	11	TRBJ1-2	-	TRBV29-1	CSVVLGLGYTF	TGCAGCGTTGTGTTGGGCTTGGGCTACACCTTC
-	14	TRBJ1-3	TRBD1	TRBV5-4	CASSVDRGLNTIYF	TGTGCCAGCAGCGTTGACAGGGGGTTAAACACCATATATTTT
-	17	TRBJ2-5	TRBD2	TRBV10-1	CASSEVSSGVGLETQYF	TGCGCCAGCAGTGAGGTGTCTAGCGGGGTGGGTTTGGAGACCCAGTACTTC
-	13	TRBJ2-2	-	TRBV27	CASSLGQTGELFF	TGTGCCAGCAGTTTAGGACAGACCGGGGAGCTGTTTTTT
-	14	TRBJ2-5	TRBD1	TRBV19	CASTPTGGEGTQYF	TGTGCCAGTACCCCTACAGGGGGCGAGGGGACCCAGTACTTC
-	13	TRBJ1-1	TRBD1	TRBV3-1/TRBV3-2	CASSPGTVSEAFF	TGTGCCAGCAGCCCGGGGACAGTTTCTGAAGCTTTCTTT
-	15	TRBJ2-3	-	TRBV4-3	CASSQGRGRRDTQYF	TGCGCCAGCAGCCAAGGGAGGGGGCGCAGAGATACGCAGTATTTT
-	13	TRBJ1-4	-	TRBV9	CASSASDREKLFF	TGTGCCAGCAGCGCCTCGGACAGAGAAAAACTGTTTTTT
-	14	TRBJ2-4	-	TRBV2	CASSVEGRQNIQYF	TGTGCCAGCAGTGTGGAGGGGAGGCAAAACATTCAGTACTTC
-	14	TRBJ2-7	TRBD1	TRBV11-2	CASSQDRGPHEQYF	TGTGCCAGCAGCCAAGACAGGGGGCCCCACGAGCAGTACTTC
-	17	TRBJ2-5	TRBD1	TRBV5-8	CASSAGTGDPNGETQYF	TGTGCCAGCAGCGCCGGGACAGGGGACCCGAACGGTGAGACCCAGTACTTC
few	16	TRBJ2-2	TRBD1	TRBV19	CASSPHRGQNTGELFF	TGTGCCAGTAGTCCCCACAGGGGGCAGAACACCGGGGAGCTGTTTTTT
-	14	TRBJ1-3	-	TRBV6-5	CASTLDLSGNTIYF	TGTGCCAGCACTCTAGACCTCTCTGGAAACACCATATATTTT
-	13	TRBJ2-7	-	TRBV7-9	CASSPDISYEQYF	TGTGCCAGCAGCCCTGACATTTCCTACGAGCAGTACTTC
-	15	TRBJ2-1	TRBD1	TRBV19	CASRGTGSSYNEQFF	TGTGCCAGTAGGGGGACAGGTAGCTCCTACAATGAGCAGTTCTTC
-	16	TRBJ1-4	-	TRBV10-2	CASSESARGAREKLFF	TGCGCCAGCAGTGAGTCCGCCCGGGGGGCACGGGAAAAACTGTTTTTT
-	16	TRBJ2-2	TRBD2	TRBV6-5	CASSSPSSGGTGELFF	TGTGCCAGCAGTTCTCCGAGTAGCGGGGGAACCGGGGAGCTGTTTTTT
-	16	TRBJ2-2	TRBD2	TRBV19	CASSTRTSGVTGELFF	TGTGCCAGTAGTACCCGGACTAGCGGGGTCACCGGGGAGCTGTTTTTT
-	14	TRBJ2-1	-	TRBV6-2/TRBV6-3	CASSWDTLSNEQFF	TGTGCCAGCAGTTGGGACACCCTTTCCAATGAGCAGTTCTTC
few	16	TRBJ2-3	-	TRBV9	CASSVRSFGGTDTQYF	TGTGCCAGCAGCGTAAGGTCTTTCGGGGGCACAGATACGCAGTATTTT
-	11	TRBJ2-3	-	TRBV11-2	CASSPADTQYF	TGTGCCAGCAGCCCGGCAGATACGCAGTATTTT
-	15	TRBJ1-1	TRBD1	TRBV13	CASSDGQGMNTEAFF	TGTGCCAGCAGCGATGGACAGGGAATGAACACTGAAGCTTTCTTT
few	13	TRBJ1-1	-	TRBV11-2	CATWRSMNTEAFF	TGTGCCACCTGGAGGTCCATGAACACTGAAGCTTTCTTT
-	15	TRBJ1-2	-	TRBV2	CASSEQVLGGYGYTF	TGTGCCAGCAGTGAACAGGTACTGGGTGGCTATGGCTACACCTTC
few	13	TRBJ1-1	-	TRBV19	CASSSNRNTEAFF	TGTGCCAGTAGTTCTAACAGGAACACTGAAGCTTTCTTT
-	17	TRBJ2-3	TRBD2	TRBV27	CASSILAGDPRADTQYF	TGTGCCAGCAGTATACTAGCGGGGGACCCGCGGGCAGATACGCAGTATTTT
-	13	TRBJ1-4	TRBD1	TRBV30	CAWMTGGNEKLFF	TGTGCCTGGATGACAGGGGGTAATGAAAAACTGTTTTTT
-	15	TRBJ2-3	TRBD2	TRBV11-3	CASSRTSGAEDTQYF	TGTGCCAGCAGCCGGACTAGCGGGGCGGAAGATACGCAGTATTTT
-	15	TRBJ2-7	-	TRBV7-9	CASSWGQQSSYEQYF	TGTGCCAGCAGCTGGGGACAACAGAGCTCCTACGAGCAGTACTTC
-	13	TRBJ1-2	-	TRBV29-1	CSAPTGSDYGYTF	TGCAGCGCGCCCACAGGGTCAGATTATGGCTACACCTTC
-	17	TRBJ2-3	TRBD2	TRBV5-6	CASSLKISGGSTDTQYF	TGTGCCAGCAGCTTGAAGATTAGCGGGGGGAGCACAGATACGCAGTATTTT
-	13	TRBJ1-1	-	TRBV18	CASSMTVNTEAFF	TGTGCCAGCTCGATGACAGTGAACACTGAAGCTTTCTTT
-	17	TRBJ2-7	TRBD1	TRBV5-1	CASSFPQFGQGAFEQYF	TGCGCCAGCAGCTTTCCACAATTCGGACAGGGGGCTTTCGAGCAGTACTTC
-	12	TRBJ2-1	TRBD2	TRBV5-6	CASVSRAGEQFF	TGTGCCAGCGTTTCTCGAGCGGGAGAGCAGTTCTTC
-	14	TRBJ2-3	-	TRBV5-1	CASRLAASTDTQYF	TGCGCCAGCAGATTAGCGGCCAGCACAGATACGCAGTATTTT
-	16	TRBJ2-1	-	TRBV7-2	CASSSLGRGSYNEQFF	TGTGCCAGCAGCTCCCTCGGGCGGGGCTCCTACAATGAGCAGTTCTTC
few	13	TRBJ1-1	TRBD1	TRBV19	CASSTGDRAEAFF	TGTGCCAGTAGTACCGGGGACAGAGCAGAAGCTTTCTTT
-	9	TRBJ2-1	-	TRBV12-1	CASDSEQFF	TGTGCCAGCGACAGCGAGCAGTTCTTC
-	13	TRBJ1-5	-	TRBV15	CATSMGEGQPQHF	TGTGCCACCAGCATGGGGGAGGGTCAGCCCCAGCATTTT
-	15	TRBJ1-2	TRBD1	TRBV23-1	CASSQDRGRNYGYTF	TGCGCCAGCAGTCAAGACAGGGGCCGTAACTATGGCTACACCTTC
-	14	TRBJ2-1	TRBD1	TRBV24-1	CATSPGQGYNEQFF	TGTGCCACCAGCCCGGGACAGGGCTACAATGAGCAGTTCTTC
-	15	TRBJ2-5	TRBD2	TRBV2	CASIELAPGQETQYF	TGTGCCAGCATTGAACTAGCGCCGGGGCAAGAGACCCAGTACTTC
once	17	TRBJ2-2	TRBD2	TRBV9	CASSVLAGGLYTGELFF	TGTGCCAGCAGCGTACTAGCGGGGGGGCTTTACACCGGGGAGCTGTTTTTT
-	18	TRBJ2-1	TRBD2	TRBV19	CASSIGFRRGGLYNEQFF	TGTGCCAGTAGTATAGGATTCAGGCGGGGGGGACTCTACAATGAGCAGTTCTTC
-	13	TRBJ1-1	-	TRBV7-9	CASSGQGGTEAFF	TGTGCCAGCAGCGGTCAGGGAGGCACTGAAGCTTTCTTT
-	16	TRBJ1-5	TRBD1	TRBV25-1	CASSPSTEGGFQPQHF	TGTGCCAGCAGTCCCTCGACTGAAGGGGGCTTTCAGCCCCAGCATTTT
-	13	TRBJ1-6	TRBD1	TRBV2	CASTRTGDSLLHF	TGTGCCAGCACCCGGACAGGGGATTCCCTCCTCCACTTT
once	15	TRBJ2-7	TRBD2	TRBV11-2	CASSTTPSGAYEQYF	TGTGCCAGCAGCACCACTCCTAGCGGCGCCTACGAGCAGTACTTC
-	14	TRBJ2-4	-	TRBV7-9	CASSFLGGANIQYF	TGTGCCAGCAGCTTTTTAGGGGGGGCAAACATTCAGTACTTC
-	11	TRBJ1-1	-	TRBV5-6	CASSGRTEAFF	TGTGCCAGCAGCGGGAGGACTGAAGCTTTCTTT
-	13	TRBJ1-1	-	TRBV6-2/TRBV6-3	CASSYRVNTEAFF	TGTGCCAGCAGTTACCGAGTGAACACTGAAGCTTTCTTT
-	12	TRBJ2-2	-	TRBV9	CASSASSGELFF	TGTGCCAGCAGCGCTAGTTCCGGGGAGCTGTTTTTT